The clone carrying this TCR beta chain turned up a few times. Antigen: not known. The source of the sample is a study of post-analysis software for immune sequencing data. Tagging with unique molecular identifiers was a feature of the TCR beta cDNA libraries. Via MiXCR, TCRdb re-called the PCR reads, giving one row per CDR3 protein. The sample lists some 690,000 distinct CDR3 sequences, approximately 59% occurring once. Findings and caveats of the study: Five TRBV segments, including TRBV5-6, TRBV5-1 and TRBV20-1, were more frequent in patients than controls.

The CDR3 length is 16 residues. V was cut by 4 bases and J by 5 bases, with 18 bases left in between. Germline V gene lookup returns CDR1 MGHRA and CDR2 YSYEKL. This TCR was recovered from a girl between 2 and 10 years old with multiple sclerosis. What was sequenced was blood. The V gene is TRBV4-1, the J gene TRBJ2-4; D is perhaps TRBD2 (5 bases). CDR3 DNA sequence: TGCGCCAGCAGCCCGGACTGGACTCAAATCGAAAACATTCAGTACTTC. Its translation: CASSPDWTQIENIQYF.